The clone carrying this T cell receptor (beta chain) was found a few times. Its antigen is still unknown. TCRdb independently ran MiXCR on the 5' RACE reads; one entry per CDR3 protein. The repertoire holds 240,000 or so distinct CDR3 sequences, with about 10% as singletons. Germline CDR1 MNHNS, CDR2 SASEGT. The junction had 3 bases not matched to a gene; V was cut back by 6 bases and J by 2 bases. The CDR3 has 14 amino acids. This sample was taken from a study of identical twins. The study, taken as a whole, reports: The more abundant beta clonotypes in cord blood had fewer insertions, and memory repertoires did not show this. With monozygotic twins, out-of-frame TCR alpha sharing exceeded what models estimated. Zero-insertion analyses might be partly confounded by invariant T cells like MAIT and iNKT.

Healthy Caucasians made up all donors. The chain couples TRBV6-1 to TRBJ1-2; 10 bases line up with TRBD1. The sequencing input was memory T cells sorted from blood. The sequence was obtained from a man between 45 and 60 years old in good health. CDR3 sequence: CASRTGQGNYGYTF. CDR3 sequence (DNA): TGTGCCAGCAGGACGGGACAGGGGAACTATGGCTACACCTTC.